This T cell receptor beta chain was sequenced during a study of metastatic and nonmetastatic thyroid tumors. Thyroid surgery took place with no prior treatment in any patient. At least ten counts were recorded for this clone. The V gene's germline CDR1 is WNHNN and CDR2 SYGVQD (reference sequence). There are 18 residues in the CDR3. Trimming took 3 bases from V and 4 from J, leaving 23 bases between them. Using MiXCR, TCRdb reanalyzed the PCR reads. In the table there are tens of thousands of clones, 9% to 14% of which are singletons. The sample taken for sequencing was blood. The chain employs TRBV10-1 and TRBJ2-3; unclear D gene. The clonotype originates from a male donor with papillary thyroid cancer or a benign thyroid nodule (not recorded which). Some clones in this sample may be carry-over from other donors' samples. As DNA, the CDR3 is TGCGCCAGCAGTGAACGGAGCCGGGCCGTACGGACGGCAGATACGCAGTATTTT. Translating it yields CASSERSRAVRTADTQYF.